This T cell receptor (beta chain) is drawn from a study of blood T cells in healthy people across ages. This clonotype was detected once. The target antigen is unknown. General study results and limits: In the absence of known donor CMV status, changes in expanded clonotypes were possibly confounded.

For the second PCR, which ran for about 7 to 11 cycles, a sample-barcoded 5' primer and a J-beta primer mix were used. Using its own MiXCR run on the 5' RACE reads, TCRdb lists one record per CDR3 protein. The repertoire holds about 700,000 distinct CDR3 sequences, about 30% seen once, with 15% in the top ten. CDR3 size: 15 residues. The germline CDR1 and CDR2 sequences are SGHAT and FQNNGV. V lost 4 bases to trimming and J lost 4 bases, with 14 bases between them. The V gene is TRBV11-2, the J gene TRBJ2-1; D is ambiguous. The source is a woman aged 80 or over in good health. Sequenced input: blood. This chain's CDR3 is CASSSDFRAYNEQFF. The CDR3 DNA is TGTGCCAGCAGCTCCGACTTCCGGGCGTACAATGAGCAGTTCTTC.